The 10 T cell receptor beta chains presented below share a single source sample, sequenced in a study of blood T cells in healthy people across ages. With a J-beta primer mix and a sample-barcoded 5' primer, a second PCR ran roughly 6 to 12 cycles. TCRdb independently ran MiXCR on the 5' RACE reads; one entry per CDR3 protein. The sample yields around 940,000 distinct CDR3 sequences, roughly half seen once. Sequencing was performed on blood. All receptors come from a woman aged 60-75 years in good health.

V is TRBV4-3 and J is TRBJ2-4; 9 bases fit TRBD1. Trimming cost V 1 base and J 5 bases; bases outside gene matches: 0. Germline CDR1 is LGHNA and CDR2 is YSLEER. The CDR3 contains 14 residues. CDR3 DNA: TGCGCCAGCAGCCAAGGGACAGGGGAAAACATTCAGTACTTC. Encoded protein: CASSQGTGENIQYF.

V and J are TRBV30 and TRBJ1-5; D ambiguous. CDR3 length: 15 residues. CDR1 is GTSNPN, CDR2 SVGIG, per germline (reference sequence). V dropped 1 base and J dropped 3 bases, with 13 bases sitting between them. This CDR3 is CAWSDGPGNNQPQHF. CDR3 bases: TGTGCCTGGAGTGATGGGCCCGGTAACAATCAGCCCCAGCATTTT. The variable domain in full, with the rest retrieved from reference TRBV30 and TRBJ1-5, is SQTIHQWPATLVQPVGSPLSLECTVEGTSNPNLYWYRQAAGRGLQLLFYSVGIGQISSEVPQNLSASRPQDRQFILSSKKLLLSDSGFYLCAWSDGPGNNQPQHFGDGTRLSIL.

This clonotype was found a few times. The chain carries TRBV4-1 and TRBJ2-3; 13 bases are a match to TRBD2. Germline V gene sequence: CDR1 MGHRA, CDR2 YSYEKL. The CDR3 is 15 amino acids. V was clipped by 5 bases and J by 6 bases; unmatched bases: 5. CDR3 in DNA: TGCGCCAGCAGCGCACTAGCGGGAGGGGTGGATACGCAGTATTTT. The encoded protein is CASSALAGGVDTQYF.

The rearrangement links TRBV20-1 to TRBJ1-2; tentative D call: TRBD1 (6 bases). The CDR3 covers 12 residues. CDR1 and CDR2 from the germline V gene are DFQATT and SNEGSKA (reference sequence). Trimming removed 7 bases at V and 7 bases at J, with 16 bases between. CDR3 sequence: CSVKQGRGGYTF. CDR3 DNA: TGCAGTGTTAAACAGGGACGAGGTGGCTACACCTTC.

This rearrangement joins TRBV18 to TRBJ1-2; D call uncertain. Germline V CDR1 and CDR2: KGHSH, LQKENI. V was shortened by 3 bases and J by 8 bases, with 10 bases between the two germline ends. This CDR3 is built from 12 residues. The CDR3 here is CASSPASSGYTF. In DNA, the CDR3 is TGTGCCAGCTCACCGGCCTCCTCCGGCTACACCTTC.

The chain is built from TRBV20-1 and TRBJ2-7; 7 bases fit TRBD2. There are 14 residues in the CDR3. V shed 3 bases, J shed 3 bases, and the junction held 8 bases outside the gene matches. Germline V CDR1 and CDR2: DFQATT, SNEGSKA (reference sequence). CDR3 bases: TGCAGTGCTAGCGAGCGGGACCCAGTCTACGAGCAGTACTTC. This encodes CSASERDPVYEQYF.

This clonotype was counted only a few times. This sequence joins TRBV20-1 and TRBJ2-7; no definite D call. V was pared by 0 bases and J by 3 bases, with 9 bases between. In germline, CDR1 is DFQATT, CDR2 SNEGSKA (reference sequence). The CDR3 sequence is 13 residues long. The CDR3 coding sequence is TGCAGTGCTAGAGAGTCCAGCTACTACGAGCAGTACTTC. Translation gives CSARESSYYEQYF.

Concerning this clonotype itself: A read error may account for a junction end that differs from germline. The chain recombines TRBV20-1 with TRBJ1-4; D is ambiguous. Looked up from germline, CDR1 is DFQATT and CDR2 is SNEGSKA (reference sequence). The length of the CDR3 is 13 residues. The CDR3 nucleotides read TGCAGTGCTAGGGTGGGTAGTAATGAAGAACTGTTTTTT. It codes for CSARVGSNEELFF.

The chain links TRBV4-3 to TRBJ2-1; D remains unclear. The V end was cut by 0 bases, the J end by 3 bases, with 15 bases between. From germline, CDR1 is LGHNA and CDR2 YSLEER. The CDR3 is 17 residues long. The CDR3 DNA sequence: TGCGCCAGCAGCCAAGATCCTGTCGGCATCGGCTACAATGAGCAGTTCTTC. This encodes CASSQDPVGIGYNEQFF.

The chain employs TRBV27 and TRBJ2-7; the D gene is possibly TRBD1 (5 bases). Germline assignment: CDR1 MNHEY and CDR2 SMNVEV (reference sequence). Trimming stripped 5 bases from V and 2 bases from J, with 13 bases between. The CDR3 runs to 14 residues. The CDR3 is CASSRQPKTYEQYF. The CDR3 DNA follows: TGTGCCAGCAGTCGACAGCCCAAGACCTACGAGCAGTACTTC.